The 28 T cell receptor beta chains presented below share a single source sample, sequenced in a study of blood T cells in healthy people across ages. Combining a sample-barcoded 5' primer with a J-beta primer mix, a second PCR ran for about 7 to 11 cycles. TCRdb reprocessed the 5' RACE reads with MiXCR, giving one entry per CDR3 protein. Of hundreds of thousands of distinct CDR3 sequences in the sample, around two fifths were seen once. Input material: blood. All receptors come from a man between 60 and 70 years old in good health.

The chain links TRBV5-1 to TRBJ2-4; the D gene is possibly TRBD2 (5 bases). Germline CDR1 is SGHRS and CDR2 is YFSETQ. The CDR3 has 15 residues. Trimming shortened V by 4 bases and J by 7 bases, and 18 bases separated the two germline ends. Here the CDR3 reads CASSLIGDAANIQYF. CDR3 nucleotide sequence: TGCGCCAGCAGCCTGATCGGGGATGCGGCGAACATTCAGTACTTC. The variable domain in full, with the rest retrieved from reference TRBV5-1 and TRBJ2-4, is KAGVTQTPRYLIKTRGQQVTLSCSPISGHRSVSWYQQTPGQGLQFLFEYFSETQRNKGNFPGRFSGRQFSNSRSEMNVSTLELGDSALYLCASSLIGDAANIQYFGAGTRLSVL.

The CDR3 coding sequence is TGCAGCGTTGCCACCACTCGGACAGGGGTCGGGGTCACCGGGGAGCTGTTTTTT. Translation gives CSVATTRTGVGVTGELFF. The V gene is TRBV29-1, the J gene TRBJ2-2; 9 positions agree with TRBD1. Germline V lookup: CDR1 SQVTM, CDR2 ANQGSEA. The CDR3 covers 18 residues. V lost 4 bases, J lost 4 bases, and 16 bases stayed unmatched.

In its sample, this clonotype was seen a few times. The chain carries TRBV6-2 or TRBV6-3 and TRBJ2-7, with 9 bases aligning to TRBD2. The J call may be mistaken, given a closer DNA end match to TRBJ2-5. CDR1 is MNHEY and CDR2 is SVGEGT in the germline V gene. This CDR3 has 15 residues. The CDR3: CASSTGTSYPLTQYF. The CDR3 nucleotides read TGTGCCAGCAGTACCGGGACTAGCTACCCTTTGACCCAGTACTTC.

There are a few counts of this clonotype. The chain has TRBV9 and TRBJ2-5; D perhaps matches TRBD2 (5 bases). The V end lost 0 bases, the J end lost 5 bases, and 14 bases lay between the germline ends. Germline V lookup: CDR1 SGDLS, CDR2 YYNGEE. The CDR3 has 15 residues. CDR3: CASSVATAPGETQYF. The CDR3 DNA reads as TGTGCCAGCAGCGTAGCTACAGCGCCGGGGGAGACCCAGTACTTC.

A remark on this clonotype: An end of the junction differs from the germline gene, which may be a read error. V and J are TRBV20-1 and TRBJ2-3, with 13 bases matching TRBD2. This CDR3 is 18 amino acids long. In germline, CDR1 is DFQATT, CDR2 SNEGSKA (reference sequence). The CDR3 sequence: CSATRTSGGTPGTDTRYF. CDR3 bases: TGCAGTGCTACTCGGACTAGCGGGGGAACTCCTGGCACAGATACGCGGTATTTT.

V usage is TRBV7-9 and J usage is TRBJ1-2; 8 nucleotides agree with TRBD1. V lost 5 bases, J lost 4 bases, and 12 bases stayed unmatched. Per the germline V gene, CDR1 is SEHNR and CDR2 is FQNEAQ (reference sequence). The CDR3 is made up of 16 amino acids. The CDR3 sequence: CASSPEPGQGPYGYTF. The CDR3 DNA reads TGTGCCAGCAGCCCGGAGCCAGGACAGGGCCCCTATGGCTACACCTTC.

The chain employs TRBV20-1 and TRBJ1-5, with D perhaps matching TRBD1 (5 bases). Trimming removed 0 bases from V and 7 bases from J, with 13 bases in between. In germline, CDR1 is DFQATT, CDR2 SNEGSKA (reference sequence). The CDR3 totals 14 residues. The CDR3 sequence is CSARDREGLQPQHF. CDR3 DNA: TGCAGTGCTAGAGACAGGGAAGGTTTACAGCCCCAGCATTTT.

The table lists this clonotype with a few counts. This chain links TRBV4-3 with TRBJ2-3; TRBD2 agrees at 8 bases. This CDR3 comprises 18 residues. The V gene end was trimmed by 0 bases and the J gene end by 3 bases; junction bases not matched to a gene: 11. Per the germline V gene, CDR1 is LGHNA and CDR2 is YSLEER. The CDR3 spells CASSQDVGSGVSTDTQYF. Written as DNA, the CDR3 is TGCGCCAGCAGCCAAGATGTCGGTAGCGGGGTATCGACAGATACGCAGTATTTT.

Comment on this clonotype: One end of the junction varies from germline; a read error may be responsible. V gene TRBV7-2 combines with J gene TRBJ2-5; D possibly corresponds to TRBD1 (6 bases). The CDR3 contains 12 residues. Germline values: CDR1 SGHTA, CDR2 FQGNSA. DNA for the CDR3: TGTGCCAGCAGCCCGTACAGGGAGACCCGGTACTTC. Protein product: CASSPYRETRYF. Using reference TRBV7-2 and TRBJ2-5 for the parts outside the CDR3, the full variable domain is GAGVSQSPSNKVTEKGKDVELRCDPISGHTALYWYRQSLGQGLEFLIYFQGNSAPDKSGLPSDRFSAERTGGSVSTLTIQRTQQEDSAVYLCASSPYRETRYFGPGTRLLVL.

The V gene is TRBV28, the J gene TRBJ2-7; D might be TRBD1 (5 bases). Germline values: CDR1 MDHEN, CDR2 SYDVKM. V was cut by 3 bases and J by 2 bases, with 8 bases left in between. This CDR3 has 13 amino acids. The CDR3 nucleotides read TGTGCCAGCAGTTTCAGGGTACCCTACGAGCAGTACTTC. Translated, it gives CASSFRVPYEQYF.

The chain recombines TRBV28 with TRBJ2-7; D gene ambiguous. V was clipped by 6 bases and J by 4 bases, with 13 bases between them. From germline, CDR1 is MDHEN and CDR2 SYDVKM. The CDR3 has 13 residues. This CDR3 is CASRDGRQYEQYF. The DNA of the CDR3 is TGTGCCAGCAGGGACGGCAGGCAGTACGAGCAGTACTTC.

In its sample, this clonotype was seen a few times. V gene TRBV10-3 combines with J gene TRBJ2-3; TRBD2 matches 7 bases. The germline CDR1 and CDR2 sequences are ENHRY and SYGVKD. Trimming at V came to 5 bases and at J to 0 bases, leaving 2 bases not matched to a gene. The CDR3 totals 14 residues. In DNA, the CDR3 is TGTGCCATCAGTCCCGGGAGGAGCACAGATACGCAGTATTTT. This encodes CAISPGRSTDTQYF.

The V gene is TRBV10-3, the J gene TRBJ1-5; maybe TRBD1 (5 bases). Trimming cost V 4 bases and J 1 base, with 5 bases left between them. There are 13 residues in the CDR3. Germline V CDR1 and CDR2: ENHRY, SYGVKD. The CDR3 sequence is CAISGGSNQPQHF. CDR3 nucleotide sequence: TGTGCCATCAGTGGGGGGAGCAATCAGCCCCAGCATTTT.

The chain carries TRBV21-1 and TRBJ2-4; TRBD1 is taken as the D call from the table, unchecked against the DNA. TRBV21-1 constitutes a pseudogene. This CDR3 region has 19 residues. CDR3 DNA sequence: TGTGCCAGCAGCAAAAAGGAGAGGCAGGGTCTAGCTGCCAAAAACATTCAGTACTTC. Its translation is CASSKKERQGLAAKNIQYF.

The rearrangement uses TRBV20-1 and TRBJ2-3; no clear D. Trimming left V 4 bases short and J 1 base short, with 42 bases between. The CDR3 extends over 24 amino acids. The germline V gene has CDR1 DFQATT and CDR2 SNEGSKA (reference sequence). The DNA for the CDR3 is TGCAGTGCTACCAACGGGTTGGTCTTTAGGGTAGTGGCGTGGCAACGCTACCGCACAGATACGCAGTATTTT. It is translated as CSATNGLVFRVVAWQRYRTDTQYF.

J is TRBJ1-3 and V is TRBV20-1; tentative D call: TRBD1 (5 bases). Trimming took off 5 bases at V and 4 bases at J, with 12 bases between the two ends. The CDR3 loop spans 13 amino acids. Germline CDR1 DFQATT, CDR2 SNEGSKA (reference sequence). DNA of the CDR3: TGCAGTGCTCCCGGGGCCGGAGGAAACACCATATATTTT. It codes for CSAPGAGGNTIYF.

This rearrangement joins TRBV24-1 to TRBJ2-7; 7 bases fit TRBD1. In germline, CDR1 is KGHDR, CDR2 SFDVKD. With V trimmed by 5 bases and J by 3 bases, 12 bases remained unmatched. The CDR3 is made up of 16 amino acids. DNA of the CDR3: TGTGCCACCAGTGGAGGGGATGGGACAGCCTTCTACGAGCAGTACTTC. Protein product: CATSGGDGTAFYEQYF.

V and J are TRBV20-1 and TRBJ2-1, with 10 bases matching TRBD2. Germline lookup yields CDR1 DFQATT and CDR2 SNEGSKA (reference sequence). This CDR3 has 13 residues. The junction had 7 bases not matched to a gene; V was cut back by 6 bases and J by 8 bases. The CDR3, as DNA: TGCAGTGCGAGTAAACTAGCGGGGTATGAGCAGTTCTTC. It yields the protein CSASKLAGYEQFF.

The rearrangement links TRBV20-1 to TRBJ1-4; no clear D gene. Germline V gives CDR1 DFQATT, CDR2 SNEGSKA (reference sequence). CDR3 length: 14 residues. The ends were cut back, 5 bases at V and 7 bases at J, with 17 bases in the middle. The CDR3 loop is CSAVHSTRGEKLFF. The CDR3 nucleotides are TGCAGTGCTGTTCATTCAACCAGAGGTGAAAAACTGTTTTTT.

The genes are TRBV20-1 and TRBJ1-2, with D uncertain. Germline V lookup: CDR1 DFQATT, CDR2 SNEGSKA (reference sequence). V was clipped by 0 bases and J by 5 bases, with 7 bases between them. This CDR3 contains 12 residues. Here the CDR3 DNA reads TGCAGTGCTAGAGAGGCGGAATATGGCTACACCTTC. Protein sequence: CSAREAEYGYTF.

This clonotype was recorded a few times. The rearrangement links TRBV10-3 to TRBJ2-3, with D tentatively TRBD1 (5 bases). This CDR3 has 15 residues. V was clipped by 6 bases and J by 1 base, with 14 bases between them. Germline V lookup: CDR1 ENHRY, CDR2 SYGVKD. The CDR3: CAIRDAGSRTDTQYF. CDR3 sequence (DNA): TGTGCCATCAGGGACGCAGGGTCTCGCACAGATACGCAGTATTTT.

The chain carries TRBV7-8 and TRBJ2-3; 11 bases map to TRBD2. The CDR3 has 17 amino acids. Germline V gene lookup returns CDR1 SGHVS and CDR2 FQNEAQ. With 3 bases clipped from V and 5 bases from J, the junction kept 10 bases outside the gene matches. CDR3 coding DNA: TGTGCCAGCAGCTTTGCTCCTATAGCGGGGGGGCGAGATACGCAGTATTTT. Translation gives CASSFAPIAGGRDTQYF.

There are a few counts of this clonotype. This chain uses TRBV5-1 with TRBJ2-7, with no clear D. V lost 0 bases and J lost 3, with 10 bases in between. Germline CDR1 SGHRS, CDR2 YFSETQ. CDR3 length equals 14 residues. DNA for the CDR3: TGCGCCAGCAGCTTGGAAGGACCAAACTACGAGCAGTACTTC. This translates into CASSLEGPNYEQYF.

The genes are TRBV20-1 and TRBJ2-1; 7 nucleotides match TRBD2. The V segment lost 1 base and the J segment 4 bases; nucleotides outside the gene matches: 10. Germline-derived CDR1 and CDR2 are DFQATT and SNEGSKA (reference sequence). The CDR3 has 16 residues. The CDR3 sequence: CSARGLLRGGYNEQFF. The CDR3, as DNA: TGCAGTGCTAGAGGTCTTTTACGGGGAGGGTACAATGAGCAGTTCTTC.

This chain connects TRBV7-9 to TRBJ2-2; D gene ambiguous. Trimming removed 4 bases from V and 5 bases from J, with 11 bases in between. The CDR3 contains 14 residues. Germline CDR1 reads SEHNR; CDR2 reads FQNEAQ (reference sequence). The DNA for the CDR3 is TGTGCCAGCAGCTCAGGAGACTCTACCGGGGAGCTGTTTTTT. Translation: CASSSGDSTGELFF. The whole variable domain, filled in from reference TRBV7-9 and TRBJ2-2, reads DTGVSQNPRHKITKRGQNVTFRCDPISEHNRLYWYRQTLGQGPEFLTYFQNEAQLEKSRLLSDRFSAERPKGSFSTLEIQRTEQGDSAMYLCASSSGDSTGELFFGEGSRLTVL.

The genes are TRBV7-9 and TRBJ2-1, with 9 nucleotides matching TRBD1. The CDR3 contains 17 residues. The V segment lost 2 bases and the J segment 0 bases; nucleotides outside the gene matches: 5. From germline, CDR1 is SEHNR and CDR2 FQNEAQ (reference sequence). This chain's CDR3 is CASSLFPTGGSYNEQFF. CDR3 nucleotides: TGTGCCAGCAGCTTATTTCCGACAGGGGGCTCCTACAATGAGCAGTTCTTC.

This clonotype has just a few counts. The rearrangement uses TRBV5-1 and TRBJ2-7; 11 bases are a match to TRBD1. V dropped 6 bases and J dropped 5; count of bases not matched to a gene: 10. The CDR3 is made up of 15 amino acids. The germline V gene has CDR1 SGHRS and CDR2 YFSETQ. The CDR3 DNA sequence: TGCGCCAGCACCAAAGGGACAGGGGGTTCAGACGAGCAGTACTTC. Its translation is CASTKGTGGSDEQYF.

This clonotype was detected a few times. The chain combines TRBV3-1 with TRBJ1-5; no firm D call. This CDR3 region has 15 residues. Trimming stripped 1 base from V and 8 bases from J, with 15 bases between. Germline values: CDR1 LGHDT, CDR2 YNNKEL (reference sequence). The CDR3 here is CASSQGVAGSKPQHF. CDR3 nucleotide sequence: TGTGCCAGCAGCCAAGGGGTGGCTGGGTCCAAGCCCCAGCATTTT.